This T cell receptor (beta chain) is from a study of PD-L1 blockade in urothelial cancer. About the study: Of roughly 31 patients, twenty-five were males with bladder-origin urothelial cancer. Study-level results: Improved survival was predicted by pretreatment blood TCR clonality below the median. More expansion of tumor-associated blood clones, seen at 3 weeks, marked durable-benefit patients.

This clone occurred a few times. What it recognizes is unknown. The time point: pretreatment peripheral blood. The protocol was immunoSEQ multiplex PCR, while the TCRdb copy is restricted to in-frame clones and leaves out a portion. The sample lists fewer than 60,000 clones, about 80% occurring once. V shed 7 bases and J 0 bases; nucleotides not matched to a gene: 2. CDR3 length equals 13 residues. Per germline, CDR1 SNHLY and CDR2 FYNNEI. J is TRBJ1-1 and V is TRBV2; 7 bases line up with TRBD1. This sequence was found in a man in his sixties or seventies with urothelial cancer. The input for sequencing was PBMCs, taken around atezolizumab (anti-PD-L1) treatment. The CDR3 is CASTDRLNTEAFF. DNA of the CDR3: TGTGCCAGCACGGACAGGTTGAACACTGAAGCTTTCTTT.